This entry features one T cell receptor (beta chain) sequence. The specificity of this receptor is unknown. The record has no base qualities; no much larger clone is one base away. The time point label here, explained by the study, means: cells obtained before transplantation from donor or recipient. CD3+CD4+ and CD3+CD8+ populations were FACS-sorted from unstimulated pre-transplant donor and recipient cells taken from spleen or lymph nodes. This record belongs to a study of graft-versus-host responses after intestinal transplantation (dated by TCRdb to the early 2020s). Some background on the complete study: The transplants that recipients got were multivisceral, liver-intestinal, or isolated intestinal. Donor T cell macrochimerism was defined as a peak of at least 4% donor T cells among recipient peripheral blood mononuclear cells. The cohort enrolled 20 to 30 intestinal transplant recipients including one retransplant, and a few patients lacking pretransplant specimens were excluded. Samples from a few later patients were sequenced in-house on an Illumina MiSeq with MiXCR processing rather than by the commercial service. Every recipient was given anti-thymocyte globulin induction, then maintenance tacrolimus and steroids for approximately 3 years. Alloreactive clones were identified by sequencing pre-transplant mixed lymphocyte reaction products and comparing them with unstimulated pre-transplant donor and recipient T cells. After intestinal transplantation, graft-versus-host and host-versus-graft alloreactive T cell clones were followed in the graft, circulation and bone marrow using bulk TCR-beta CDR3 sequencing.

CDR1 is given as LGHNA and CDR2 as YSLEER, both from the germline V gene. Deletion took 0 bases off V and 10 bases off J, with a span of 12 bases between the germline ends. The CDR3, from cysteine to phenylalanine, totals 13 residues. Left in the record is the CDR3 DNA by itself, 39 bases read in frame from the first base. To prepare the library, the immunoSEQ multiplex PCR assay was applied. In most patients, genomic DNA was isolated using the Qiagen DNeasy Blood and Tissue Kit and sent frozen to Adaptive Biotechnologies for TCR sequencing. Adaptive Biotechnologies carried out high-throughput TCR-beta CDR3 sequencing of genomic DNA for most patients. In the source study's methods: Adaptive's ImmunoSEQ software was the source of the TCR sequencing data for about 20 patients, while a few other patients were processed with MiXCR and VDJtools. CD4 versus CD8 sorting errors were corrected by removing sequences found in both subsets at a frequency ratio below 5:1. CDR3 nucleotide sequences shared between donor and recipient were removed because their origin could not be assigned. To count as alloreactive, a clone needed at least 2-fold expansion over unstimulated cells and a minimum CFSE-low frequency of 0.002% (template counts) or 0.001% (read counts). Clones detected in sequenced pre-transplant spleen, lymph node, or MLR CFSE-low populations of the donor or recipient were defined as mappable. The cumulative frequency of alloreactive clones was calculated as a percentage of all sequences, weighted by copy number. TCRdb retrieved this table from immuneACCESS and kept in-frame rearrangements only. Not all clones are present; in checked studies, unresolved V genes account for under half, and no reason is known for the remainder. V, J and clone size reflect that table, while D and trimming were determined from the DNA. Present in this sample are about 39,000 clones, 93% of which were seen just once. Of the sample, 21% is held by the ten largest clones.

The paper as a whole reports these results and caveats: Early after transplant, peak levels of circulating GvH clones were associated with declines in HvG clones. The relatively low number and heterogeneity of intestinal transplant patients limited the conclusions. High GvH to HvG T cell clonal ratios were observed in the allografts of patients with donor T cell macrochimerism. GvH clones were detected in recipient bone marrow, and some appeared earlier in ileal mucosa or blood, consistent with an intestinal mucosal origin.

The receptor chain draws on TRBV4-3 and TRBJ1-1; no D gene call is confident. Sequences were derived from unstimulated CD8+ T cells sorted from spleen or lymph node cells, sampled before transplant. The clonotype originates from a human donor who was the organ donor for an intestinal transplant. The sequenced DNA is TGCGCCAGCAGCCAAGATAGGCCCGCGGGAGCTTTCTTT. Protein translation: CASSQDRPAGAFF.